Listed below are T cell receptor beta chains from one sample, sequenced in a study of technical replicates of blood from a few donors. The protocol was immunoSEQ multiplex PCR, while the TCRdb copy is restricted to in-frame clones and leaves out a portion. The sample shows approximately 84,000 clones, roughly 98% of them seen only once. The sequenced sample was T cells isolated from PBMCs. All receptors come from a human donor in good health. The CDR3 runs from the conserved cysteine through the conserved F or W. Each record gives: V gene, CDR3 length, D gene, clone size, J gene, CDR3 protein, CDR3 DNA. A D gene is named only where the DNA matches it firmly. A row's size may be missing; if present it is once, few, many or a size class.

TRBV19,18,TRBD2,NA,TRBJ2-1,CASSIAPAGASGHNEQFF,TGTGCCAGTAGTATAGCCCCCGCAGGGGCTAGCGGGCACAATGAGCAGTTCTTC
TRBV6-1,15,NA,NA,TRBJ1-1,CASSERGLMNTEAFF,TGTGCCAGCAGTGAGAGGGGGTTAATGAACACTGAAGCTTTCTTT
TRBV28,11,NA,once,TRBJ1-1,CASSPGTEAFF,TGTGCCAGCAGTCCCGGGACTGAAGCTTTCTTT
TRBV18,14,TRBD1,NA,TRBJ2-7,CASSAAGQDYEQYF,TGTGCCAGCTCAGCCGCCGGACAGGATTACGAGCAGTACTTC
TRBV5-4,16,TRBD1,NA,TRBJ1-6,CASSSPMGQGDSPLHF,TGTGCCAGCAGCTCGCCGATGGGACAGGGGGATTCACCCCTCCACTTT
TRBV11-2,18,TRBD1,NA,TRBJ2-3,CASSFYTEQGPIPDTQYF,TGTGCCAGCAGCTTCTATACCGAACAGGGGCCCATCCCAGATACGCAGTATTTT
TRBV6-1,15,TRBD1,NA,TRBJ2-1,CASSSEDREDNEQFF,TGTGCCAGCAGTTCCGAGGACAGGGAGGACAATGAGCAGTTCTTC
TRBV5-1,14,NA,NA,TRBJ2-3,CASSLGQDTDTQYF,TGCGCCAGCAGCTTGGGACAGGACACAGATACGCAGTATTTT
TRBV5-1,14,NA,NA,TRBJ1-6,CASSLYSPNSPLHF,TGCGCCAGCAGCTTGTACAGTCCGAATTCACCCCTCCACTTT
TRBV11-2,19,TRBD2,once,TRBJ2-2,CASSLASLAGGPIVGELFF,TGTGCCAGCAGCTTAGCTTCACTAGCGGGAGGGCCAATCGTTGGGGAGCTGTTTTTT
TRBV19,15,TRBD2,NA,TRBJ2-3,CASSISGGNTDTQYF,TGTGCCAGTAGTATCAGCGGGGGGAACACAGATACGCAGTATTTT
TRBV7-6,19,TRBD1,NA,TRBJ2-2,CASSLARTGGYANTGELFF,TGTGCCAGCAGCTTAGCGCGTACAGGGGGGTACGCGAACACCGGGGAGCTGTTTTTT
TRBV6-5,12,NA,once,TRBJ2-7,CASRTYSNEQYF,TGTGCCAGCAGAACGTATAGCAACGAGCAGTACTTC
TRBV23-1,15,TRBD1,once,TRBJ1-6,CASSHQDTGGSPLHF,TGCGCCAGCAGTCACCAAGACACAGGGGGGTCACCCCTCCACTTT
TRBV4-2,16,TRBD2,NA,TRBJ2-7,CASSQDELAVPYEQYF,TGTGCCAGCAGCCAAGATGAACTAGCGGTACCCTACGAGCAGTACTTC
TRBV5-1,14,NA,NA,TRBJ2-7,CASSQISSSYEQYF,TGCGCCAGCAGCCAGATTAGCAGCTCCTACGAGCAGTACTTC
TRBV9,16,TRBD2,NA,TRBJ2-1,CASSVWTSGMGDEQFF,TGTGCCAGCAGCGTCTGGACTAGCGGGATGGGCGATGAGCAGTTCTTC
TRBV6-1,14,TRBD2,NA,TRBJ2-1,CASSGLARSNEQFF,TGTGCCAGCAGCGGACTAGCGAGAAGCAATGAGCAGTTCTTC
TRBV5-1,14,NA,NA,TRBJ2-3,CASSSPGLTDTQYF,TGCGCCAGCAGCTCCCCGGGACTCACAGATACGCAGTATTTT
TRBV2,16,TRBD2,NA,TRBJ2-2,CASSVLAGGPGGELFF,TGTGCCAGCAGTGTACTGGCGGGGGGGCCAGGCGGGGAGCTGTTTTTT
TRBV5-5,18,NA,NA,TRBJ1-5,CASSLVGFSEGDNQPQHF,TGTGCCAGCAGCTTGGTGGGGTTTAGTGAGGGGGACAATCAGCCCCAGCATTTT
TRBV7-9,14,TRBD1,NA,TRBJ2-7,CASSFRQGNYEQYF,TGTGCCAGCAGCTTTAGACAGGGGAACTACGAGCAGTACTTC
TRBV6-5,14,TRBD2,NA,TRBJ2-7,CASATAGVSYEQYF,TGTGCCAGCGCTACAGCGGGGGTCTCCTACGAGCAGTACTTC
TRBV10-2,16,TRBD1,NA,TRBJ2-2,CASSVRDRVWAGELFF,TGCGCCAGCAGTGTACGGGACAGGGTATGGGCCGGGGAGCTGTTTTTT
TRBV5-1,14,TRBD2,few,TRBJ2-7,CASSRGLATNEQYF,TGCGCCAGCAGCAGAGGACTAGCGACCAACGAGCAGTACTTC
TRBV19,14,NA,NA,TRBJ1-5,CASSIAVGNQPQHF,TGTGCCAGTAGTATCGCTGTAGGCAATCAGCCCCAGCATTTT
TRBV4-1,16,NA,NA,TRBJ2-3,CASSQVTILSVGTQYF,TGCGCCAGCAGCCAAGTTACTATTCTTAGTGTGGGTACGCAGTATTTT
TRBV5-4,13,NA,once,TRBJ1-2,CASKGGSIAGYTF,TGTGCCAGCAAGGGGGGGTCTATAGCTGGCTACACCTTC
TRBV7-2,13,NA,NA,TRBJ2-2,CASTPDSTGELFF,TGTGCCAGCACCCCCGACAGCACCGGGGAGCTGTTTTTT
TRBV13,15,NA,NA,TRBJ1-2,CASSRQRTMVGGYTF,TGTGCCAGCAGCCGACAGCGTACTATGGTTGGTGGCTACACCTTC
TRBV6-5,15,NA,NA,TRBJ2-7,CASSYWAGQTYEQYF,TGTGCCAGCAGTTACTGGGCAGGGCAGACCTACGAGCAGTACTTC
TRBV4-2,15,TRBD2,NA,TRBJ2-7,CASSQGGLAGGEQYF,TGTGCCAGCAGCCAGGGCGGACTAGCGGGAGGTGAGCAGTACTTC
TRBV27,23,TRBD2,NA,TRBJ2-3,CASSSRSRGLAGPKGTRTDTQYF,TGTGCCAGCAGTTCGAGAAGCCGCGGACTAGCGGGACCGAAAGGGACCCGCACAGATACGCAGTATTTT
TRBV30,17,NA,NA,TRBJ1-4,CAWSVRRERGYREKLFF,TGTGCCTGGAGTGTACGACGGGAAAGGGGGTATAGGGAAAAACTGTTTTTT
TRBV28,14,NA,NA,TRBJ1-2,CASSLSGLNYGYTF,TGTGCCAGCAGTTTATCAGGGCTTAACTATGGCTACACCTTC
TRBV30,16,NA,NA,TRBJ2-5,CAWSVPLNSKLETQYF,TGTGCCTGGAGTGTACCTCTTAATTCCAAGCTGGAGACCCAGTACTTC
TRBV5-1,14,NA,NA,TRBJ1-1,CASSLSGYDTEAFF,TGCGCCAGCAGCTTGAGCGGTTACGACACTGAAGCTTTCTTT
TRBV28,14,NA,NA,TRBJ1-5,CASGWEYSNQPQHF,TGTGCCAGCGGTTGGGAGTATAGCAATCAGCCCCAGCATTTT
TRBV10-1,14,TRBD1,NA,TRBJ2-7,CASSRDRGSHEQYF,TGCGCCAGCAGCCGGGACAGGGGATCCCACGAGCAGTACTTC
TRBV5-5,16,TRBD1,NA,TRBJ2-1,CASSLEDRGWDNEQFF,TGTGCCAGCAGCTTGGAGGACAGGGGTTGGGACAATGAGCAGTTCTTC
TRBV6-1,14,TRBD1,NA,TRBJ1-2,CASSEPTRTGGSTF,TGTGCCAGCAGTGAACCCACCCGGACAGGGGGCAGTACCTTC
TRBV5-6,18,NA,NA,TRBJ2-2,CASIKKGGHPSNAGELFF,TGTGCCAGCATTAAAAAGGGGGGGCACCCCTCAAACGCCGGGGAGCTGTTTTTT
TRBV4-1,14,TRBD1,once,TRBJ1-2,CASQGRGRDNGYTF,TGCGCCAGCCAAGGTAGGGGGCGCGACAATGGCTACACCTTC
TRBV28,16,NA,NA,TRBJ2-5,CASSLLWQGGRETQYF,TGTGCCAGCAGTTTACTATGGCAGGGAGGTAGGGAGACCCAGTACTTC
TRBV6-6,14,NA,NA,TRBJ2-3,CASLRDMGTDTQYF,TGTGCCAGCCTCCGGGACATGGGTACAGATACGCAGTATTTT
TRBV19,16,NA,NA,TRBJ1-1,CASSISRGLANTEAFF,TGTGCCAGTAGTATTTCCAGGGGCCTGGCGAACACTGAAGCTTTCTTT
TRBV5-6,12,NA,NA,TRBJ2-2,CASSEADGELFF,TGTGCCAGCAGCGAGGCTGACGGGGAGCTGTTTTTT
TRBV27,15,NA,NA,TRBJ2-7,CASSPLSAGAYEQYF,TGTGCCAGCAGTCCCCTCAGCGCCGGGGCCTACGAGCAGTACTTC
TRBV27,15,NA,once,TRBJ1-5,CASSPQLGGRQPQHF,TGTGCCAGCAGCCCCCAATTGGGAGGGCGTCAGCCCCAGCATTTT
TRBV4-2,11,NA,NA,TRBJ1-2,CASSGLYGYTF,TGTGCCAGCAGCGGACTCTATGGCTACACCTTC
TRBV9,15,TRBD1,NA,TRBJ2-2,CASSVGTGGGGELFF,TGTGCCAGCAGCGTAGGGACAGGGGGCGGCGGGGAGCTGTTTTTT
TRBV6-5,15,NA,NA,TRBJ1-1,CASSYSIGANTEAFF,TGTGCCAGCAGTTACTCGATTGGGGCAAACACTGAAGCTTTCTTT
TRBV4-1,20,NA,NA,TRBJ1-3,CASSQGGLSAHAGSGNTIYF,TGCGCCAGCAGCCAAGGGGGACTGTCTGCTCATGCCGGATCTGGAAACACCATATATTTT
TRBV27,15,NA,NA,TRBJ1-4,CASSQHRDLNEKLFF,TGTGCCAGCAGCCAACACAGGGACCTTAATGAAAAACTGTTTTTT
TRBV18,14,TRBD1,once,TRBJ1-5,CASSLGQGIQPQHF,TGTGCCAGCTCCCTGGGACAGGGAATTCAGCCCCAGCATTTT